A selection of T cell receptor beta chains follows, all from one sample in a study of cytomegalovirus exposure and HLA in healthy donors. Generated by immunoSEQ multiplex PCR, the TCRdb table keeps only in-frame clones and is missing some. This table has 170,000 or so clones, about 82% appearing once. Sequenced input: PBMCs. Every receptor here comes from a woman aged 45-65 years in good health and CMV-seropositive. CDR3s include the opening cysteine and the closing phenylalanine or tryptophan. The order of the fields is CDR3 DNA, CDR3 protein, D gene, clone size, J gene, V gene. The D gene is left open where the match is weak. Size tells how often a clone was seen (once, few, many) or the class of an expanded clone, and some rows leave it out.

CDR3nt: TGTGCCAGCAGCTTAGGCTCTAGCGGGATCAACAATGAGCAGTTCTTC
CDR3aa: CASSLGSSGINNEQFF
d_gene: TRBD2
abundance: -
j_gene: TRBJ2-1
v_gene: TRBV7-3

CDR3nt: TGTGCCAGCAGCGAGCTTGGAGATTTGGGAGCTTTCTTT
CDR3aa: CASSELGDLGAFF
d_gene: -
abundance: -
j_gene: TRBJ1-1
v_gene: TRBV7-9

CDR3nt: TGTGCCAGCAGTGATATACAGGGGTCTGGCAATCAGCCCCAGCATTTT
CDR3aa: CASSDIQGSGNQPQHF
d_gene: TRBD1
abundance: -
j_gene: TRBJ1-5
v_gene: TRBV6-1

CDR3nt: TGTGCCCGGCGGGACTCCTACGAGCAGTACTTC
CDR3aa: CARRDSYEQYF
d_gene: -
abundance: -
j_gene: TRBJ2-7
v_gene: TRBV14

CDR3nt: TGTGCCAGCAGTGAAGCGGGAGGGCTCATTGAGCAGTTCTTC
CDR3aa: CASSEAGGLIEQFF
d_gene: TRBD2
abundance: -
j_gene: TRBJ2-1
v_gene: TRBV25-1

CDR3nt: TGTGCCAGCAGTGACGACAGGGGCCTTGAAGCTTTCTTT
CDR3aa: CASSDDRGLEAFF
d_gene: TRBD1
abundance: -
j_gene: TRBJ1-1
v_gene: TRBV27

CDR3nt: TGTGCCAGTGGGGGTAGCGGGGTCTACGAGCAGTACTTC
CDR3aa: CASGGSGVYEQYF
d_gene: TRBD2
abundance: -
j_gene: TRBJ2-7
v_gene: TRBV5-6

CDR3nt: TGTGCCAGCAGCTTCGGGACTAGCTACGAGCAGTACTTC
CDR3aa: CASSFGTSYEQYF
d_gene: TRBD2
abundance: -
j_gene: TRBJ2-7
v_gene: TRBV5-6

CDR3nt: TGCAGCGTTGGGGGACAGGGAGGCGAGCAGTACTTC
CDR3aa: CSVGGQGGEQYF
d_gene: TRBD1
abundance: few
j_gene: TRBJ2-7
v_gene: TRBV29-1

CDR3nt: TGTGCCAGCGCCGGCGGAGCCTACGAGCAGTACTTC
CDR3aa: CASAGGAYEQYF
d_gene: -
abundance: -
j_gene: TRBJ2-7
v_gene: TRBV6-6

CDR3nt: TGTGCCAGCAGCCTTACGACTAGCGGGAGGAGGGAGACCCAGTACTTC
CDR3aa: CASSLTTSGRRETQYF
d_gene: TRBD2
abundance: -
j_gene: TRBJ2-5
v_gene: TRBV7-9

CDR3nt: TGTGCCAGCAGTTATAGAGGGGGCATAACGGAGCAGTACTTC
CDR3aa: CASSYRGGITEQYF
d_gene: TRBD1
abundance: -
j_gene: TRBJ2-7
v_gene: TRBV6-5